The 25 T cell receptor beta chains given below trace back to one sample, sequenced in a study of T cell responses to AZD1222 COVID-19 vaccine. Profiling relied on immunoSEQ multiplex PCR, and the TCRdb table lists in-frame clones only, not all of them. The repertoire holds 95,000 to 100,000 clones, with more than 70% as singletons. The sample in question was peripheral blood, obtained 28 days after the second AZD1222 dose. The source is an adult who received the AZD1222 COVID-19 vaccine.

This clone showed up just a few times. The rearrangement links TRBV24-1 to TRBJ1-3; D uncertain. V dropped 4 bases and J dropped 3 bases, with 9 bases sitting between them. The CDR3 loop spans 14 amino acids. CDR1 is KGHDR, CDR2 SFDVKD, per germline. CDR3 region: CATSEELRGNTIYF. CDR3 DNA sequence: TGTGCCACCAGTGAGGAACTGCGTGGAAACACCATATATTTT.

The V and J genes are TRBV11-3 and TRBJ2-7, with 8 bases lining up with TRBD2. The V gene's germline CDR1 is SGHNT and CDR2 YENEEA. V shed 5 bases, J shed 6 bases, and the junction held 9 bases outside the gene matches. There are 14 residues in the CDR3. The CDR3: CASSRGGSGTEQYF. The CDR3, as DNA: TGTGCCAGCAGCAGGGGGGGTAGCGGGACCGAGCAGTACTTC.

The J gene is TRBJ2-3, the V gene TRBV24-1; a possible D gene is TRBD2 (6 bases). V was shortened by 6 bases and J by 12 bases, with 15 bases between the two germline ends. The V gene's germline CDR1 is KGHDR and CDR2 SFDVKD. The CDR3 is 12 residues long. As DNA, the CDR3 is TGTGCCACCAGTCCCGGGGGTTGGCGTCAGTATTTT. Protein product: CATSPGGWRQYF.

V usage is TRBV12-3 or TRBV12-4 and J usage is TRBJ1-1; perhaps TRBD1 as D (6 bases). Trimming stripped 6 bases from V and 7 bases from J, with 12 bases between. The CDR3 is 12 residues long. CDR3 amino acids: CASSQTGIEAFF. The CDR3 region has the DNA TGTGCCAGCAGCCAAACAGGGATTGAAGCTTTCTTT.

The chain links TRBV4-1 to TRBJ2-1; 11 nucleotides align to TRBD2. Germline V gives CDR1 MGHRA, CDR2 YSYEKL. This CDR3 has 20 residues. J lost 1 base, V lost 3 bases, and 14 bases had no gene match. The CDR3 is CASSQSPGLAASRSYNEQFF. DNA of the CDR3: TGCGCCAGCAGCCAGTCCCCGGGACTAGCGGCCAGCAGGTCCTACAATGAGCAGTTCTTC.

This clone appeared a few times. This sequence joins TRBV5-1 and TRBJ2-2; D is tentatively TRBD1 or TRBD2 (5 bases each). Between the trimmed V and J ends, which lost 3 bases and 5 bases, there was a span of 23 bases. The CDR3 runs to 18 residues. In germline, CDR1 is SGHRS, CDR2 YFSETQ. The CDR3 nucleotides read TGCGCCAGCAGCTCCCGGGACGTAAAGACCGGTGGGACCGGGGAGCTGTTTTTT. As protein: CASSSRDVKTGGTGELFF.

This chain connects TRBV6-6 to TRBJ2-7, with D possibly being TRBD2 (6 bases). This CDR3 has 15 amino acids. Trimming pared 0 bases from V and 2 bases from J, leaving 11 bases between. CDR1 and CDR2 from the germline V gene are MNHNY and SVGAGI (reference sequence). The CDR3 protein is CASSYSQRAAYEQYF. The CDR3 region has the DNA TGTGCCAGCAGTTACTCCCAGCGGGCGGCCTACGAGCAGTACTTC.

This clone was found a few times. The DNA for the CDR3 is TGCGCCAGCAGCTTAAATATTGGGGCAAACACCGGGGAGCTGTTTTTT. It translates to CASSLNIGANTGELFF. The rearrangement joins TRBV5-1 to TRBJ2-2, with a possible D match to TRBD1 (5 bases). Germline V gene lookup returns CDR1 SGHRS and CDR2 YFSETQ. This CDR3 has 16 residues. Deletions cut 2 bases from V and 2 bases from J, with 13 bases between.

This chain connects TRBV10-2 to TRBJ1-4, with D tentatively TRBD1 (5 bases). Germline CDR1 reads WSHSY; CDR2 reads SAAADI. Trimming pared 0 bases from V and 6 bases from J, leaving 11 bases between. The length of the CDR3 is 15 residues. The CDR3 region has the DNA TGCGCCAGCAGTGAGTCGCGGGGGTATTATGAAAAACTGTTTTTT. Protein product: CASSESRGYYEKLFF.

The J gene is TRBJ2-7, the V gene TRBV6-6, with 10 nucleotides matching TRBD2. CDR1 is MNHNY, CDR2 SVGAGI, per germline (reference sequence). After removal of 6 bases from V and 6 bases from J, the junction contained 8 bases not matched to a gene. The CDR3 spans 14 residues. CDR3 coding DNA: TGTGCCAGCAGGACCGGGACTAGCGTAGGCGAGCAGTACTTC. This gives the protein CASRTGTSVGEQYF.

The chain combines TRBV6-5 with TRBJ1-2, with 9 bases that match TRBD1. Per the germline V gene, CDR1 is MNHEY and CDR2 is SVGAGI. Losses at the gene ends were 2 bases for V and 3 bases for J; bases not matched to a gene: 4. The CDR3 sequence is 15 residues long. The CDR3 coding sequence is TGTGCCAGCAGTTACCTCAGGACAGGGGACTATGGCTACACCTTC. Amino acid sequence: CASSYLRTGDYGYTF.

This chain connects TRBV3-1 (or the pseudogene TRBV3-2) to TRBJ1-2, with D uncertain. Germline CDR1 and CDR2: LGHDT and YNNKEL (reference sequence). This CDR3 spans 13 amino acids. V was trimmed by 0 bases and J by 5 bases, leaving 7 bases between them. CDR3 in DNA: TGTGCCAGCAGCCAAGATCGCATGTATGGCTACACCTTC. Its protein is CASSQDRMYGYTF.

This clone has just a few counts. The chain is built from TRBV7-9 and TRBJ2-1; D ambiguous. V was pared by 3 bases and J by 9 bases, with 9 bases between. Germline CDR1 reads SEHNR; CDR2 reads FQNEAQ (reference sequence). This CDR3 is 12 amino acids long. CDR3 in DNA: TGTGCCAGCAGCTTGTCCTCGCTTGAGCAGTTCTTC. Residues: CASSLSSLEQFF.

The V gene is TRBV7-6, the J gene TRBJ2-2; the D is unclear. Trimming left V 5 bases short and J 3 bases short, with 13 bases between. The CDR3 consists of 15 residues. From germline, CDR1 is SGHVS and CDR2 FNYEAQ. The CDR3 DNA is TGTGCCAGCAGCCCACACGGTTCAGACACCGGGGAGCTGTTTTTT. This translates into CASSPHGSDTGELFF.

This rearrangement joins TRBV7-9 to TRBJ2-5; 7 bases are shared with TRBD2. The V gene's germline CDR1 is SEHNR and CDR2 FQNEAQ (reference sequence). With V trimmed by 2 bases and J by 3 bases, 6 bases remained unmatched. The CDR3 is made up of 15 amino acids. CDR3 loop: CASSLLAGVKETQYF. For the CDR3, the DNA is TGTGCCAGCAGCTTATTGGCGGGAGTAAAAGAGACCCAGTACTTC.

The chain employs TRBV9 and TRBJ1-4; D might be TRBD1 (6 bases). CDR3 length: 15 amino acids. Germline loops: CDR1 SGDLS, CDR2 YYNGEE. Trimming took off 0 bases at V and 6 bases at J, with 12 bases between the two ends. The DNA for the CDR3 is TGTGCCAGCAGCGTAGGACCAGGGGAGCATGAAAAACTGTTTTTT. Amino acid sequence: CASSVGPGEHEKLFF.

This chain joins TRBV11-3 and TRBJ1-1; D uncertain. CDR3 length: 14 residues. Trimming removed 2 bases from V and 6 bases from J, with 13 bases in between. Germline V gene lookup returns CDR1 SGHNT and CDR2 YENEEA. The CDR3 here is CASSLNGYRSEAFF. The CDR3 bases are TGTGCCAGCAGCTTAAATGGGTATAGGTCTGAAGCTTTCTTT.

This chain joins TRBV27 and TRBJ2-7; 9 bases agree with TRBD1. Germline V CDR1 and CDR2: MNHEY, SMNVEV (reference sequence). The CDR3 sequence is 18 residues long. V lost 6 bases, J lost 5 bases, and 20 bases stayed unmatched. CDR3 nucleotides: TGTGCCAGCAGCCGTACCCCGGCGACGGGACAGGGAAGCCACGAGCAGTACTTC. Protein: CASSRTPATGQGSHEQYF.

J is TRBJ2-7 and V is TRBV28; the match to TRBD2 covers 11 bases. With V trimmed by 6 bases and J by 4 bases, 5 bases remained unmatched. This CDR3 has 14 residues. Germline V lookup: CDR1 MDHEN, CDR2 SYDVKM. The CDR3 spells CASSRLAGIYEQYF. The CDR3 nucleotides read TGTGCCAGCAGCAGACTAGCGGGGATATACGAGCAGTACTTC.

This clone has just one count. This chain joins TRBV4-2 and TRBJ1-1; 11 positions agree with TRBD1. This CDR3 is built from 16 residues. Germline-derived CDR1 and CDR2 are LGHNA and YNFKEQ. J gave up 4 bases and V 6 bases, and 10 bases lay outside the gene matches. CDR3 sequence (DNA): TGTGCCAGCAGTCGCGTTGGACAGGGGGCGATCACTGAAGCTTTCTTT. It encodes CASSRVGQGAITEAFF.

J is TRBJ1-1 and V is TRBV19; D is perhaps TRBD1 (6 bases). Germline CDR1 is LNHDA and CDR2 is SQIVND (reference sequence). The CDR3 is 15 residues long. V was cut by 4 bases and J by 1 base, with 13 bases left in between. The CDR3 here is CASSKHRDRNTEAFF. Written as DNA, the CDR3 is TGTGCCAGTAGTAAACACAGGGATCGGAACACTGAAGCTTTCTTT.

The V and J genes are TRBV28 and TRBJ1-5; D not resolved. This CDR3 region has 13 residues. CDR1 MDHEN and CDR2 SYDVKM come from the germline V gene. V lost 6 bases to trimming and J lost 5 bases, with 11 bases between them. In nucleotides, the CDR3 is TGTGCCAGCAGGAAAGGGTACGATCAGCCCCAGCATTTT. Translation gives CASRKGYDQPQHF.

The rearrangement links TRBV13 to TRBJ2-7; TRBD1 is a possible D gene (5 bases). Trimming shortened V by 0 bases and J by 7 bases, and 13 bases separated the two germline ends. Germline CDR1 and CDR2: PRHDT and FYEKMQ (reference sequence). The CDR3 is 14 amino acids. The CDR3 DNA reads TGTGCCAGCAGCTTAGGTTGGGGCCAGGCAGAGCAGTACTTC. This gives the protein CASSLGWGQAEQYF.

This chain links TRBV14 with TRBJ2-3; D is ambiguous. The V and J ends lost 0 bases and 4 bases respectively, with 8 bases between them. The CDR3 runs to 14 residues. Germline-derived CDR1 and CDR2 are SGHDN and FVKESK. The CDR3 DNA reads as TGTGCCAGCAGCCAAGAAACTGGCCCAGATACGCAGTATTTT. Translation: CASSQETGPDTQYF.

J is TRBJ1-2 and V is TRBV5-1; D is possibly TRBD1 (6 bases). V gave up 0 bases and J gave up 8 bases, with 20 bases separating them. CDR3 length equals 16 residues. Per the germline V gene, CDR1 is SGHRS and CDR2 is YFSETQ. The CDR3 here is CASSLVLTGPDRGYTF. The CDR3 DNA reads as TGCGCCAGCAGCTTGGTGTTGACAGGACCCGATCGGGGCTACACCTTC.